This passage covers 9 T cell receptor beta chains from one sample sequenced in a study of blood T cell repertoires in COVID-19. Sequencing used immunoSEQ multiplex PCR; TCRdb keeps in-frame clones, though not all of them. The sample comprises about 260,000 clones, 85% to 90% of which are singletons, and 3.7% rests with the top ten. The sample taken for sequencing was peripheral blood. All receptors derive from a woman aged 40 to 50 with acute or convalescent COVID-19.

The sample holds a few counts of this clone. The chain carries TRBV6-2 or TRBV6-3 and TRBJ1-2, with 12 bases lining up with TRBD1. This CDR3 is built from 13 residues. Germline CDR1 and CDR2: MNHEY and SVGEGT. J gave up 8 bases and V 5 bases, and 3 bases lay outside the gene matches. CDR3 protein: CASSRDRGLGYTF. In DNA, the CDR3 is TGTGCCAGCAGTCGGGACAGGGGGCTCGGCTACACCTTC.

The chain couples TRBV2 to TRBJ2-1, with 10 bases aligning to TRBD1. The J segment lost 8 bases and the V segment lost 11 bases, leaving 18 bases of the junction unmatched. From germline, CDR1 is SNHLY and CDR2 FYNNEI. The CDR3 extends over 16 amino acids. The CDR3 DNA sequence: TGTGCCTGGGGGACCGTAGACAGGGGGCCTGGGGATGAGCAGTTCTTC. As protein: CAWGTVDRGPGDEQFF. The whole variable domain, remainder taken from reference TRBV2 and TRBJ2-1, is EPEVTQTPSHQVTQMGQEVILRCVPISNHLYFYWYRQILGQKVEFLVSFYNNEISEKSEIFDDQFSVERPDGSNFTLKIRSTKLEDSAMYFCAWGTVDRGPGDEQFFGPGTRLTVL.

The chain is built from TRBV5-1 and TRBJ2-1; TRBD2 might be the D (6 bases). Trimming removed 1 base from V and 4 bases from J, with 15 bases in between. The V gene's germline CDR1 is SGHRS and CDR2 YFSETQ. CDR3 length equals 16 residues. Here the CDR3 reads CASSLQRQAGYNEQFF. The DNA for the CDR3 is TGCGCCAGCAGCTTGCAGCGGCAGGCGGGGTACAATGAGCAGTTCTTC.

This clone has only one observation. The chain combines TRBV9 with TRBJ2-5, with 7 positions matching TRBD2. The ends lost 7 bases at V and 6 bases at J; junction bases unmatched: 15. This CDR3 has 15 amino acids. The germline V gene has CDR1 SGDLS and CDR2 YYNGEE. CDR3 loop: CASVRRGRLRKTQYF. The CDR3 coding sequence is TGTGCCAGCGTGAGGCGGGGGAGGCTGCGAAAGACCCAGTACTTC.

This clone was recorded a few times. The rearrangement uses TRBV2 and TRBJ2-3; 12 bases map to TRBD2. With V trimmed by 0 bases and J by 5 bases, 9 bases remained unmatched. The CDR3 has 18 amino acids. In germline, CDR1 is SNHLY, CDR2 FYNNEI. The CDR3 protein is CASSEARLAGGPRDTQYF. CDR3 nucleotide sequence: TGTGCCAGCAGTGAAGCGCGTCTAGCGGGGGGGCCAAGAGATACGCAGTATTTT.

This clone has only one observation. This chain connects TRBV19 to TRBJ2-1, with 8 bases that match TRBD1. In germline, CDR1 is LNHDA, CDR2 SQIVND (reference sequence). The CDR3 loop spans 15 amino acids. V lost 2 bases and J lost 1; bases outside the gene matches: 1. The CDR3 loop reads CASSINRGSYNEQFF. Written as DNA, the CDR3 is TGTGCCAGTAGTATAAACAGGGGGTCCTACAATGAGCAGTTCTTC.

The genes are TRBV19 and TRBJ1-4; possibly TRBD1 for D (5 bases). This CDR3 region has 15 residues. Trimming took 6 bases from V and 3 from J, leaving 14 bases between them. Germline loops: CDR1 LNHDA, CDR2 SQIVND (reference sequence). The chain's CDR3 is CASRVLGRANEKLFF. The DNA for the CDR3 is TGTGCCAGTAGGGTTTTGGGCAGGGCTAATGAAAAACTGTTTTTT.

The gene calls are TRBV2 and TRBJ1-3; D is unresolved. V lost 2 bases and J 0 bases, leaving 11 bases between the germline ends. The CDR3 sequence is 16 residues long. Germline V CDR1 and CDR2: SNHLY, FYNNEI. CDR3 nucleotides: TGTGCCAGCAGTGAAACCCCGGGAGACTCTGGAAACACCATATATTTT. Its translation: CASSETPGDSGNTIYF.

The chain employs TRBV5-8 and TRBJ1-6; possibly TRBD1 for D (5 bases). The germline V gene has CDR1 SGHTS and CDR2 YDEGEE. This CDR3 region has 14 residues. Trimming stripped 5 bases from V and 10 bases from J, with 16 bases between. In DNA form, the CDR3 reads TGTGCCAGCAGTACCCGGGACTTCTTCTCACCCCTCCACTTT. It translates to CASSTRDFFSPLHF.